This T cell receptor beta chain stems from a study of blood T cell repertoires in COVID-19. Method: immunoSEQ multiplex PCR; TCRdb's copy keeps in-frame clones and lacks some. The table lists a few hundred thousand clones, 88% of them singletons. In germline, CDR1 is KGHSH, CDR2 LQKENI. This CDR3 has 15 residues. The V gene lost 2 bases and the J gene lost 8 bases, with 15 bases spanning the gap. The sample taken for sequencing was PBMCs or T cells enriched from blood (not recorded which). This TCR came from a woman under 30 who had recovered from COVID-19. The genes are TRBV18 and TRBJ1-4, with a weak D call TRBD1 (6 bases). The CDR3 loop reads CASSPVTGLEEKLFF. Here the CDR3 DNA reads TGTGCCAGCTCACCAGTCACAGGGCTGGAAGAAAAACTGTTTTTT.